The 13 T cell receptor beta chains below were found in one sample sequenced in a study of blood T cell repertoires in COVID-19. Sequenced by immunoSEQ multiplex PCR; TCRdb stores in-frame clones only, minus some. The data show approximately 100,000 clones, approximately 88% seen once. Sequencing was done on a sample of peripheral blood. All receptors come from a woman aged 55-70 years with acute or convalescent COVID-19.

The J gene is TRBJ1-2, the V gene TRBV15; 9 bases map to TRBD1. With V trimmed by 1 base and J by 2 bases, 5 bases remained unmatched. CDR3 length: 16 amino acids. Germline CDR1 is LNHNV and CDR2 is YYDKDF (reference sequence). The chain's CDR3 is CATSRVSGTGNYGYTF. As DNA, the CDR3 is TGTGCCACCAGCAGAGTATCCGGGACAGGGAACTATGGCTACACCTTC.

This clone has only a few counts. The genes are TRBV3-1 (or the pseudogene TRBV3-2) and TRBJ1-4; maybe TRBD1 (5 bases). Germline CDR1 reads LGHDT; CDR2 reads YNNKEL (reference sequence). Trimming shortened V by 4 bases and J by 7 bases, and 13 bases separated the two germline ends. There are 14 residues in the CDR3. Here the CDR3 DNA reads TGTGCCAGCAGCCCGGGCCTCGGGGGTGAAAAACTGTTTTTT. This codes for CASSPGLGGEKLFF.

V gene TRBV14 combines with J gene TRBJ1-1; a possible D gene is TRBD1 (5 bases). Germline loops: CDR1 SGHDN, CDR2 FVKESK. Trimming removed 4 bases from V and 4 bases from J, with 13 bases in between. CDR3 length equals 14 residues. The CDR3 DNA reads TGTGCCAGCAGCCCCCGGGGGGGAGCCACTGAAGCTTTCTTT. Protein sequence: CASSPRGGATEAFF.

The V gene is TRBV6-6, the J gene TRBJ1-6; D unresolved. Deletions cut 7 bases from V and 0 bases from J, with 13 bases between. The CDR3 is 16 amino acids. CDR1 is MNHNY, CDR2 SVGAGI, per germline (reference sequence). CDR3 sequence: CASTDGHGSYNSPLHF. The CDR3 DNA is TGTGCCAGCACAGATGGGCACGGCTCCTATAATTCACCCCTCCACTTT.

This clone was seen a handful of times. The J gene is TRBJ1-4, the V gene TRBV6-5, with a weak D call TRBD1 (5 bases). The CDR3 is 15 residues long. Trimming left V 6 bases short and J 7 bases short, with 18 bases between. Germline V lookup: CDR1 MNHEY, CDR2 SVGAGI. The CDR3 region has the DNA TGTGCCAGCAGCGATTCAGGGTCCTGGGGTGAAAAACTGTTTTTT. As protein: CASSDSGSWGEKLFF.

The chain carries TRBV9 and TRBJ2-2, with D hard to call. Trimming pared 2 bases from V and 5 bases from J, leaving 4 bases between. Germline CDR1 SGDLS, CDR2 YYNGEE. The CDR3 totals 12 residues. CDR3 protein: CASSVRTGELFF. CDR3 nucleotide sequence: TGTGCCAGCAGCGTTCGTACCGGGGAGCTGTTTTTT.

The chain carries TRBV5-4 and TRBJ2-7, with 7 bases matching TRBD1. V lost 4 bases to trimming and J lost 2 bases; unmatched junction nucleotides: 9. This CDR3 region has 15 residues. From germline, CDR1 is SGHNT and CDR2 YYREEE (reference sequence). The CDR3 DNA sequence: TGTGCCAGCAGCGCTGGGACAGCTATAACCTACGAGCAGTACGTC. It codes for CASSAGTAITYEQYV.

The CDR3 DNA follows: TGTGCCACCAGCAGAGTGGGACTAGCGGGAGATACGCAGTATTTT. Translated: CATSRVGLAGDTQYF. V is TRBV15 and J is TRBJ2-3, with 12 bases identical to TRBD2. J gave up 5 bases and V 1 base, and 1 base lay outside the gene matches. The germline V gene has CDR1 LNHNV and CDR2 YYDKDF (reference sequence). The CDR3 sequence is 15 residues long.

The genes are TRBV19 and TRBJ1-2, with D hard to call. Per germline, CDR1 LNHDA and CDR2 SQIVND (reference sequence). This CDR3 has 17 amino acids. The V gene lost 2 bases and the J gene lost 0 bases, with 16 bases spanning the gap. CDR3 protein: CASSIPPRGRTNYGYTF. The CDR3 bases are TGTGCCAGTAGTATACCCCCCCGGGGTCGCACTAACTATGGCTACACCTTC.

The V and J genes are TRBV29-1 and TRBJ1-1, with 7 bases matching TRBD1. V trimming: 5 bases; J trimming: 4 bases; junction bases outside the gene matches: 7. The germline V gene encodes CDR1 SQVTM and CDR2 ANQGSEA. This CDR3 spans 13 amino acids. The CDR3, as DNA: TGCAGCGTTAATACAGGGGTCGGCACTGAAGCTTTCTTT. Its translation: CSVNTGVGTEAFF.

This clone was seen only a few times. J is TRBJ2-2 and V is TRBV5-6, with a tentative D call TRBD2 (5 bases). Trimming shortened V by 0 bases and J by 1 base, and 10 bases separated the two germline ends. CDR1 and CDR2 (germline): SGHDT, YYEEEE. The CDR3 extends over 16 amino acids. The CDR3 is CASSLELGRNTGELFF. CDR3 nucleotides: TGTGCCAGCAGCTTGGAACTAGGCAGGAACACCGGGGAGCTGTTTTTT.

V usage is TRBV9 and J usage is TRBJ1-2; 7 bases fit TRBD1. This CDR3 is built from 15 residues. Trimming took 3 bases from V and 4 from J; bases not matched to a gene: 9. Germline V gene lookup returns CDR1 SGDLS and CDR2 YYNGEE. In DNA, the CDR3 is TGTGCCAGCAGCGCGTCCGGGACAGAGATCTATGGCTACACCTTC. Translation: CASSASGTEIYGYTF.

The chain combines TRBV7-2 with TRBJ2-7, with TRBD1 matching 9 bases. Germline loops: CDR1 SGHTA, CDR2 FQGNSA. V gave up 3 bases and J gave up 5 bases; unmatched junction bases: 11. CDR3 length: 16 amino acids. This chain's CDR3 is CASSLDRGIISDEQYF. The CDR3 DNA follows: TGTGCCAGCAGCTTGGACAGGGGCATTATTTCGGACGAGCAGTACTTC.